This T cell receptor (beta chain) came from a study of blood T cell repertoires in COVID-19. Overall study context: Samples came from the United States, Italy and Spain, spanning acute and convalescent COVID-19. Sources were T cells, B-cell-depleted T cells, or PBMCs; the material itself was cDNA or gDNA.

The trim removed 5 bases at V and 3 bases at J, leaving 2 bases unmatched. The CDR3 contains 14 residues. Looked up from germline, CDR1 is KGHSH and CDR2 is LQKENI. Original data processing: Estimated nucleated cell counts came from reference gene primer amplification. This table comes from immunoSEQ multiplex PCR, and its TCRdb copy is limited to in-frame clones, with some not included. The V and J calls and clone size come from that table; D and trimming were worked out from the DNA. In the table there are approximately 63,000 clones, about 90% of which are singletons. Sequenced input: peripheral blood. This clonotype originated in a man older than 75 in a cohort sampled during active COVID-19. The chain uses TRBV18 and TRBJ2-2; 8 nucleotides agree with TRBD2. CDR3 bases: TGTGCCAGCTCAGTGCGGGAGGACACCGGGGAGCTGTTTTTT. This translates into CASSVREDTGELFF. The full variable domain, rest sourced from reference TRBV18 and TRBJ2-2, is NAGVMQNPRHLVRRRGQEARLRCSPMKGHSHVYWYRQLPEEGLKFMVYLQKENIIDESGMPKERFSAEFPKEGPSILRIQQVVRGDSAAYFCASSVREDTGELFFGEGSRLTVL.